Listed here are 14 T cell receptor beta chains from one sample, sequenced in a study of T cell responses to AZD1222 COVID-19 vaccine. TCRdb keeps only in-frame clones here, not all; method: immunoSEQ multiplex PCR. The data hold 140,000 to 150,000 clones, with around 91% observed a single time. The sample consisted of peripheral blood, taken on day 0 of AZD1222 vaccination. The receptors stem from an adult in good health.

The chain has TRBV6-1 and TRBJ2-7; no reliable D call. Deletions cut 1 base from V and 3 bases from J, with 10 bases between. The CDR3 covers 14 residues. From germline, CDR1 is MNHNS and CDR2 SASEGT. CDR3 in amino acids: CASSEGSSLYEQYF. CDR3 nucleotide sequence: TGTGCCAGCAGTGAAGGTTCATCTCTCTACGAGCAGTACTTC.

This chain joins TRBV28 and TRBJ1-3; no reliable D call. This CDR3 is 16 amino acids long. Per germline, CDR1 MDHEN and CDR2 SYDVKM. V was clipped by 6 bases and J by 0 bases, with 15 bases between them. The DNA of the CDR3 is TGTGCCAGCAGCCTTTTCCCTGGGGACTCTGGAAACACCATATATTTT. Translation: CASSLFPGDSGNTIYF.

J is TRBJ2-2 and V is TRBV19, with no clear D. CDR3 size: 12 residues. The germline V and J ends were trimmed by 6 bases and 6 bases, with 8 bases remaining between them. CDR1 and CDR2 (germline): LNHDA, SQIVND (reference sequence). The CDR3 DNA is TGTGCCAGTAGAACGGTGGCCGGGGAGCTGTTTTTT. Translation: CASRTVAGELFF.

In DNA form, the CDR3 reads TGTGCCAGCAGCGTAGATACGGGGCGGGACAATGAGCAGTTCTTC. Translating gives CASSVDTGRDNEQFF. V is TRBV9 and J is TRBJ2-1; D may match TRBD1 or TRBD2 (5 bases each). The CDR3 runs to 15 residues. Germline V gene sequence: CDR1 SGDLS, CDR2 YYNGEE. V was pared by 0 bases and J by 5 bases, with 12 bases between.

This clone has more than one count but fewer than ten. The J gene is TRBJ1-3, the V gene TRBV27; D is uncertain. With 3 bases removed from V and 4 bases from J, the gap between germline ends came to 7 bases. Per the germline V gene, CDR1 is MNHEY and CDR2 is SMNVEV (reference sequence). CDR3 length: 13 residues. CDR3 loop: CASSFTAGNTIYF. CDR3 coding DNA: TGTGCCAGCAGTTTCACAGCCGGAAACACCATATATTTT.

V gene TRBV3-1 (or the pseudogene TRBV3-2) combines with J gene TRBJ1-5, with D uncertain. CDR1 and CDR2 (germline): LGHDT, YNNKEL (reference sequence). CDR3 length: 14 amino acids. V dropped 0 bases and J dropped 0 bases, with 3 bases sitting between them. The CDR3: CASSQDGSNQPQHF. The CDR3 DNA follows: TGTGCCAGCAGCCAAGATGGTAGCAATCAGCCCCAGCATTTT.

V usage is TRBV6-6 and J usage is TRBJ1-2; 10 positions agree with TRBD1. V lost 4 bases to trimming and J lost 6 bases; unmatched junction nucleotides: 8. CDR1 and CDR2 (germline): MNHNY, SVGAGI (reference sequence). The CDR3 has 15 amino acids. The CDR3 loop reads CASSFGTGAFDGYTF. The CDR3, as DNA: TGTGCCAGCAGTTTCGGGACAGGGGCTTTCGATGGCTACACCTTC.

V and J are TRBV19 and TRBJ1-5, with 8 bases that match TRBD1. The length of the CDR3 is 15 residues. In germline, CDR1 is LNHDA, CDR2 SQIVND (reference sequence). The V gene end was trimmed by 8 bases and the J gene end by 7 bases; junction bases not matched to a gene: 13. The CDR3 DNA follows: TGTGCCAGTGGGGGGCCCGGACAGGGCGGGCAGCCCCAGCATTTT. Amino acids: CASGGPGQGGQPQHF.

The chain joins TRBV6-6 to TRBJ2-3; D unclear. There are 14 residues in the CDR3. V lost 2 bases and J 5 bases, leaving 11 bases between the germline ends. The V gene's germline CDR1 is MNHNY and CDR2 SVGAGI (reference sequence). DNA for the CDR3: TGTGCCAGCAGTTACGTCGATTCGGTAGATACGCAGTATTTT. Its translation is CASSYVDSVDTQYF.

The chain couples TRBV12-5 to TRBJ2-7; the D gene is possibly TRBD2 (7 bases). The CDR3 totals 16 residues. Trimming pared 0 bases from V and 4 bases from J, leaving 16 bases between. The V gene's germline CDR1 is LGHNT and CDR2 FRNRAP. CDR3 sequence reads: CASGLVLGAGAYEQYF. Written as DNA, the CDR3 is TGTGCTAGTGGTTTGGTACTAGGTGCGGGGGCGTACGAGCAGTACTTC. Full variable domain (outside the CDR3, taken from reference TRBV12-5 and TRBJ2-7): DARVTQTPRHKVTEMGQEVTMRCQPILGHNTVFWYRQTMMQGLELLAYFRNRAPLDDSGMPKDRFSAEMPDATLATLKIQPSEPRDSAVYFCASGLVLGAGAYEQYFGPGTRLTVT.

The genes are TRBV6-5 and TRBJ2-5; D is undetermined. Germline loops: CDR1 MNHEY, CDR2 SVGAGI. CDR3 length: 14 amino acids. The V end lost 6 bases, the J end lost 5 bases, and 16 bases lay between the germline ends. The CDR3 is CASRLQRSRETQYF. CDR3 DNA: TGTGCCAGCAGATTACAGCGCTCTCGGGAGACCCAGTACTTC.

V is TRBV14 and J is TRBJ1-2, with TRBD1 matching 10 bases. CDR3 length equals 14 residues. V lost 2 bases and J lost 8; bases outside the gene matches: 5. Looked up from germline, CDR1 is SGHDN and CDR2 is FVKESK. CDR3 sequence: CASSQSGQGHGYTF. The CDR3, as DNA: TGTGCCAGCAGCCAATCGGGACAGGGGCACGGCTACACCTTC.

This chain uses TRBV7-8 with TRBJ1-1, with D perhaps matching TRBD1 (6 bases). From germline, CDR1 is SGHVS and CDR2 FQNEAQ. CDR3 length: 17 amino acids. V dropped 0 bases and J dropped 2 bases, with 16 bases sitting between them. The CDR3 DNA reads TGTGCCAGCAGCTTAGCCGCGGCCCGGACAGCTAACACTGAAGCTTTCTTT. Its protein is CASSLAAARTANTEAFF.

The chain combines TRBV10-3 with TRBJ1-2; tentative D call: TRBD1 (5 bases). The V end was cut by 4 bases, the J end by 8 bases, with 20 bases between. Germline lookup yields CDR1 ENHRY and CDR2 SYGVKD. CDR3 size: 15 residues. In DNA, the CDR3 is TGTGCCATCAGTGGGGGGGAAAGGGATCTATACGGCTACACCTTC. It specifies CAISGGERDLYGYTF.